This TCR beta chain stems from a study of metastatic and nonmetastatic thyroid tumors. Study context: Both malignant and benign thyroid patients supplied peripheral blood and tumor or nodule tissue samples, across which the repertoires of these patients were then compared.

This clone was recorded at least ten times. V was pared by 3 bases and J by 6 bases, with 12 bases of the junction left unmatched. There are 18 residues in the CDR3. The germline CDR1 and CDR2 sequences are SGHTA and FQGNSA. TCRdb reanalyzed the PCR reads via MiXCR. This sample has about 48,000 clones, with 22% found just once. Thyroid surgery was preceded by no treatment in any patient. Material for sequencing was blood. This clonotype originated in a male donor with papillary thyroid cancer or a benign thyroid nodule (not recorded which). Some clones in this sample may be carry-over from other donors' samples. The chain employs TRBV7-2 and TRBJ2-1; 12 nucleotides agree with TRBD1. The CDR3 DNA sequence: TGTGCCAGCAGCTTGAGGGGACAGGGGGCCCTAAACCGCAATGAGCAGTTCTTC. It translates to CASSLRGQGALNRNEQFF.